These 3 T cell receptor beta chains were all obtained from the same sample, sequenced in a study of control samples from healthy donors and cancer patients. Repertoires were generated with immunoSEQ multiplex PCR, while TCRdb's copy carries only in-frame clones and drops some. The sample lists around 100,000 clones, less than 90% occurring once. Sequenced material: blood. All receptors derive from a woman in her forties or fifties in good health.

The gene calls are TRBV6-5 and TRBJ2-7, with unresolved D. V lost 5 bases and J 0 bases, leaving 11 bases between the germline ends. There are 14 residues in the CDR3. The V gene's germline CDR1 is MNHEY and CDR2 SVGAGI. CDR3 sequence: CASSPSTGSYEQYV. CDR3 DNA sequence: TGTGCCAGCAGTCCATCGACGGGCTCCTACGAGCAGTACGTC.

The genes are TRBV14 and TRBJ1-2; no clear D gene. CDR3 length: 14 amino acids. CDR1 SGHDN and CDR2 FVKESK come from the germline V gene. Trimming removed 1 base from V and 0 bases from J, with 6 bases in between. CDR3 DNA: TGTGCCAGCAGCCAAGTAGCAGCTAACTATGGCTACACCTTC. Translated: CASSQVAANYGYTF.

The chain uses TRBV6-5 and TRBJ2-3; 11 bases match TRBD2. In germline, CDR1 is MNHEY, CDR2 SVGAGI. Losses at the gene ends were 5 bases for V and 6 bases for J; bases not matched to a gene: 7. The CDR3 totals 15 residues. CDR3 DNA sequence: TGTGCCAGCAGTAATTTGGGACTAGCGGTTGATACGCAGTATTTT. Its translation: CASSNLGLAVDTQYF.